These 21 T cell receptor beta chains share one sample of origin, sequenced in a study of Tregs in tolerant kidney transplant recipients. This table comes from immunoSEQ multiplex PCR, and its TCRdb copy is limited to in-frame clones, with some not included. The data show approximately 98,000 clones, 90% seen once. The sequencing here drew on CD4+ T cells from blood, taken before the transplant. The origin of the receptors is a human donor who received a combined kidney and bone marrow transplant.

This clone has only a few counts. The CDR3 sequence: CASSYRVAGGKNNEQFF. Here the CDR3 DNA reads TGTGCCAGCAGTTATAGGGTAGCGGGGGGGAAAAACAATGAGCAGTTCTTC. The chain joins TRBV2 to TRBJ2-1; TRBD2 agrees at 11 bases. Germline trimming cut 5 bases from V and 5 bases from J; bases unmatched to any gene: 11. Per the germline V gene, CDR1 is SNHLY and CDR2 is FYNNEI. The CDR3 is 17 amino acids.

DNA of the CDR3: TGCGCCAGCAGCTTGGACAGCAGCTCCTACAATGAGCAGTTCTTC. Translating gives CASSLDSSSYNEQFF. The rearrangement links TRBV5-1 to TRBJ2-1; no clear D. With 0 bases removed from V and 0 bases from J, the gap between germline ends came to 7 bases. Per germline, CDR1 SGHRS and CDR2 YFSETQ. The CDR3 consists of 15 residues.

The V and J genes are TRBV6-6 and TRBJ2-1; maybe TRBD2 (6 bases). V was cut by 2 bases and J by 5 bases, with 10 bases left in between. CDR1 and CDR2 (germline): MNHNY, SVGAGI (reference sequence). CDR3 size: 14 residues. Here the CDR3 reads CASSYGGSNNEQFF. For the CDR3, the DNA is TGTGCCAGCAGTTACGGGGGGTCCAACAATGAGCAGTTCTTC.

The chain is built from TRBV5-1 and TRBJ2-2; 9 bases map to TRBD1. V dropped 0 bases and J dropped 8; count of bases not matched to a gene: 5. CDR1 is SGHRS, CDR2 YFSETQ, per germline. The CDR3 is 15 residues long. The CDR3 protein is CASSLAGQGLGELFF. CDR3 coding DNA: TGCGCCAGCAGCTTGGCGGGACAGGGCTTGGGGGAGCTGTTTTTT.

This chain uses TRBV7-7 with TRBJ2-1; the match to TRBD2 covers 14 bases. The CDR3 sequence is 15 residues long. Unmatched junction bases numbered 3, after V lost 5 bases and J lost 6 bases. CDR1 is SSHAT, CDR2 FNYEAQ, per germline (reference sequence). The CDR3, as DNA: TGTGCCAGCAGCGCTGGACTAGCGGGGGGCAATGAGCAGTTCTTC. This sequence encodes CASSAGLAGGNEQFF. Variable domain in full (rest from reference TRBV7-7 and TRBJ2-1): GAGVSQSPRYKVTKRGQDVTLRCDPISSHATLYWYQQALGQGPEFLTYFNYEAQPDKSGLPSDRFSAERPEGSISTLTIQRTEQRDSAMYRCASSAGLAGGNEQFFGPGTRLTVL.

In DNA form, the CDR3 reads TGTGCCAGCAGTGCGCTAGCGGGGGTGGGTGAGCAGTTCTTC. It yields the protein CASSALAGVGEQFF. The chain couples TRBV6-1 to TRBJ2-1, with TRBD2 identical over 10 bases. This CDR3 region has 14 residues. Unmatched junction bases numbered 6, after V lost 4 bases and J lost 9 bases. Per the germline V gene, CDR1 is MNHNS and CDR2 is SASEGT.

The V and J genes are TRBV27 and TRBJ2-7, with a tentative D call TRBD1 (6 bases). CDR3 size: 14 residues. The germline CDR1 and CDR2 sequences are MNHEY and SMNVEV (reference sequence). V was trimmed by 4 bases and J by 4 bases, leaving 14 bases between them. Written as DNA, the CDR3 is TGTGCCAGCAGTTACAGGGAGATAGGATACGAGCAGTACTTC. It is translated as CASSYREIGYEQYF.

The chain carries TRBV5-4 and TRBJ2-3; D is ambiguous. CDR3 length: 12 residues. Germline V lookup: CDR1 SGHNT, CDR2 YYREEE (reference sequence). Trimming took 4 bases from V and 6 from J, leaving 9 bases between them. The CDR3 is CASSHERDTQYF. The CDR3 DNA is TGTGCCAGCAGCCACGAGAGGGATACGCAGTATTTT.

The gene calls are TRBV5-1 and TRBJ1-2, with TRBD1 matching 7 bases. Trimming at V came to 4 bases and at J to 2 bases, leaving 5 bases not matched to a gene. The germline CDR1 and CDR2 sequences are SGHRS and YFSETQ. The CDR3 loop spans 14 amino acids. CDR3 in DNA: TGCGCCAGCAGCGAAGGGACAGCCAACTATGGCTACACCTTC. Its translation is CASSEGTANYGYTF.

In its sample, this clone was seen once. J is TRBJ1-2 and V is TRBV6-4, with D maybe TRBD1 (5 bases). Trimming pared 1 base from V and 1 base from J, leaving 13 bases between. The germline CDR1 and CDR2 sequences are MRHNA and SNTAGT. The CDR3 runs to 16 residues. Here the CDR3 DNA reads TGTGCCAGCAGTGACTACTCGGGACTGATTAACTATGGCTACACCTTC. Protein: CASSDYSGLINYGYTF.

This rearrangement joins TRBV19 to TRBJ2-2; D perhaps matches TRBD1 (6 bases). This CDR3 has 14 amino acids. Germline V gene sequence: CDR1 LNHDA, CDR2 SQIVND (reference sequence). V lost 7 bases, J lost 5 bases, and 14 bases lay in between. CDR3 protein: CASTHVQGTGELFF. In DNA, the CDR3 is TGTGCCAGTACCCATGTACAGGGAACCGGGGAGCTGTTTTTT.

The chain recombines TRBV18 with TRBJ1-1; no definite D call. CDR3 length equals 18 residues. Looked up from germline, CDR1 is KGHSH and CDR2 is LQKENI. V lost 2 bases, J lost 0 bases, and 19 bases lay in between. In DNA form, the CDR3 reads TGTGCCAGCTCACCAATCATGGCGGTCCTTAGGATGAACACTGAAGCTTTCTTT. As protein: CASSPIMAVLRMNTEAFF.

The chain couples TRBV19 to TRBJ2-5; 9 nucleotides agree with TRBD2. The germline CDR1 and CDR2 sequences are LNHDA and SQIVND (reference sequence). The CDR3 loop spans 17 amino acids. The junction had 9 bases not matched to a gene; V was cut back by 3 bases and J by 1 base. CDR3 nucleotides: TGTGCCAGTAGTATCATTTCGGGACTAGCCCGCCAAGAGACCCAGTACTTC. This codes for CASSIISGLARQETQYF.

The chain employs TRBV7-9 and TRBJ2-1, with D perhaps matching TRBD1 (6 bases). CDR1 SEHNR and CDR2 FQNEAQ come from the germline V gene (reference sequence). This CDR3 is built from 15 residues. Trimming left V 5 bases short and J 8 bases short, with 19 bases between. The CDR3 reads CASSHATGRLDEQFF. CDR3 in DNA: TGTGCCAGCAGCCATGCGACAGGTAGGCTCGATGAGCAGTTCTTC.

This sequence joins TRBV19 and TRBJ1-1; 9 positions agree with TRBD1. With V trimmed by 6 bases and J by 0 bases, 11 bases remained unmatched. The CDR3 sequence is 17 residues long. Per the germline V gene, CDR1 is LNHDA and CDR2 is SQIVND (reference sequence). CDR3 sequence (DNA): TGTGCCAGTAGCCGAGGACAGGGGTCCGTTTTGAACACTGAAGCTTTCTTT. This translates into CASSRGQGSVLNTEAFF.

The J gene is TRBJ1-5, the V gene TRBV5-4; TRBD1 matches 7 bases. Trimming took 3 bases from V and 6 from J; bases not matched to a gene: 6. Germline CDR1 reads SGHNT; CDR2 reads YYREEE (reference sequence). The CDR3 runs to 14 residues. CDR3 loop: CASSSGGFGQPQHF. The DNA for the CDR3 is TGTGCCAGCAGCTCAGGGGGGTTTGGTCAGCCCCAGCATTTT.

This clone was observed once. The chain couples TRBV27 to TRBJ2-2; possibly TRBD1 for D (5 bases). The CDR3 sequence is 14 residues long. Germline CDR1 is MNHEY and CDR2 is SMNVEV (reference sequence). Trimming took off 8 bases at V and 2 bases at J, with 12 bases between the two ends. CDR3: CASGATRNTGELFF. CDR3 sequence (DNA): TGTGCCAGCGGGGCCACGAGAAACACCGGGGAGCTGTTTTTT.

V usage is TRBV11-2 and J usage is TRBJ2-5, with no clear D. The V end was cut by 0 bases, the J end by 7 bases, with 12 bases between. CDR1 and CDR2 (germline): SGHAT, FQNNGV. CDR3 length equals 14 residues. The CDR3, as DNA: TGTGCCAGCAGCTTAGAGTCCACGCGAGGGACCCAGTACTTC. Translation gives CASSLESTRGTQYF.

This chain links TRBV28 with TRBJ1-1; 10 nucleotides line up with TRBD1. CDR3 length: 15 amino acids. Trimming cost V 5 bases and J 4 bases; bases outside gene matches: 7. Germline loops: CDR1 MDHEN, CDR2 SYDVKM. The CDR3 here is CASSVDRGRGTEAFF. In DNA, the CDR3 is TGTGCCAGCAGTGTAGACAGGGGGCGTGGCACTGAAGCTTTCTTT.

This rearrangement joins TRBV2 to TRBJ2-5; the D gene is possibly TRBD1 (5 bases). Germline CDR1 and CDR2: SNHLY and FYNNEI. The length of the CDR3 is 14 residues. V lost 7 bases, J lost 3 bases, and 15 bases lay in between. CDR3 DNA: TGTGCCAGCACCTCATGGGGCGGTGAAGAGACCCAGTACTTC. Residues: CASTSWGGEETQYF.

CDR3 loop: CASSLGQGLEQYF. DNA for the CDR3: TGTGCCAGCAGCTTGGGTCAGGGGTTGGAGCAGTACTTC. This chain links TRBV5-4 with TRBJ2-7, with D possibly being TRBD1 (6 bases). CDR1 and CDR2 (germline): SGHNT, YYREEE (reference sequence). CDR3 length: 13 amino acids. V was pared by 0 bases and J by 7 bases, with 11 bases between.